These T cell receptor beta chains were read from a single sample in a study of shared clonotypes between healthy human individuals. Measured with immunoSEQ multiplex PCR; TCRdb has only the in-frame clones, and not every one. The profile covers over 2 million clones, with around 96% appearing a single time and around 1.1% taken by the ten largest. Sequencing was done on a sample of naive CD8+ T cells sorted from blood. These receptors were collected from a young man in good health. The CDR3 runs from the conserved cysteine through the conserved F or W. A D gene is named only where the DNA matches it firmly. Some rows mark clone size as missing; the rest say once, few, many or name a class of expanded clone.

>TRBV28|.|TRBJ2-7|.
CASGPGHSYEQYF
TGTGCCAGCGGCCCGGGACATTCCTACGAGCAGTACTTC
>TRBV6-1|.|TRBJ1-2|.
CASSEYRGTNYGYTF
TGTGCCAGCAGTGAATATAGGGGAACTAACTATGGCTACACCTTC
>TRBV11-3|.|TRBJ2-3|once
CASSQGGYMRGTDTQYF
TGTGCCAGCAGCCAAGGAGGGTACATGCGAGGGACAGATACGCAGTATTTT
>TRBV4-3|TRBD1|TRBJ1-4|once
CASSRLTGTGDEKLFF
TGCGCCAGCAGCCGCTTAACCGGGACAGGGGATGAAAAACTGTTTTTT
>TRBV9|TRBD1|TRBJ2-7|.
CASSVAVLGAGGAWREQYF
TGTGCCAGCAGCGTAGCGGTTCTGGGGGCAGGGGGCGCCTGGAGGGAGCAGTACTTC
>TRBV4-1|.|TRBJ1-5|.
CASSSGPNQPQHF
TGCGCCAGCAGCTCGGGGCCGAATCAGCCCCAGCATTTT
>TRBV6-1|.|TRBJ1-4|.
CASSGGSWVEKLFF
TGTGCCAGCAGTGGGGGGTCGTGGGTTGAAAAACTGTTTTTT
>TRBV27|.|TRBJ2-7|.
CASSLLASSGSYEQYF
TGTGCCAGCAGTTTATTGGCCTCGTCGGGCTCCTACGAGCAGTACTTC
>TRBV4-1|TRBD1|TRBJ1-2|.
CASSADRVNYGYTF
TGCGCCAGCAGCGCGGACAGGGTAAACTATGGCTACACCTTC
>TRBV13|TRBD1|TRBJ2-3|.
CASSLEGTGGAPDTQYF
TGTGCCAGCAGCTTAGAAGGGACAGGCGGAGCACCGGATACGCAGTATTTT
>TRBV27|.|TRBJ2-5|.
CASSLSELETQYF
TGTGCCAGCAGTTTGTCAGAATTAGAGACCCAGTACTTC
>TRBV7-6|.|TRBJ2-1|.
CASSLIRQAYNEQFF
TGTGCCAGCAGCTTAATACGGCAGGCTTACAATGAGCAGTTCTTC
>TRBV18|.|TRBJ2-7|.
CASSTDGFYEQYF
TGTGCCAGCTCAACGGACGGTTTCTACGAGCAGTACTTC
>TRBV18|TRBD2|TRBJ2-5|.
CASSPDPIAGAKTQYF
TGTGCCAGCTCACCGGATCCCATAGCGGGAGCGAAGACCCAGTACTTC
>TRBV6-1|.|TRBJ2-7|.
CASSQSYEQYF
TGTGCCAGCAGTCAATCCTACGAGCAGTACTTC
>TRBV11-2|.|TRBJ1-1|few
CASSPTPGATEAFF
TGTGCCAGCAGCCCCACACCAGGGGCGACTGAAGCTTTCTTT
>TRBV11-2|.|TRBJ2-7|.
CASSFGSFYEQYF
TGTGCCAGCAGCTTCGGGTCATTTTACGAGCAGTACTTC
>TRBV2|TRBD1|TRBJ2-3|.
CASSERGRGPDTQYF
TGTGCCAGCAGTGAAAGGGGAAGGGGGCCAGATACGCAGTATTTT
>TRBV6-5|.|TRBJ2-4|.
CASSPGAGNIQYF
TGTGCCAGCAGTCCCGGGGCTGGAAACATTCAGTACTTC
>TRBV5-5|.|TRBJ2-7|once
CASSSGSLNYEQYF
TGTGCCAGCAGCTCCGGGAGCCTAAATTACGAGCAGTACTTC
>TRBV6-1|.|TRBJ2-2|once
CASLGSANTGELFF
TGTGCCAGCCTGGGCAGCGCGAACACCGGGGAGCTGTTTTTT
>TRBV19|.|TRBJ1-2|.
CASRSKTNYGYTF
TGTGCCAGTAGAAGCAAGACTAACTATGGCTACACCTTC
>TRBV9|.|TRBJ1-2|.
CASSVTPGDGGYTF
TGTGCCAGCAGCGTCACTCCAGGGGATGGTGGCTACACCTTC
>TRBV7-9|.|TRBJ1-4|.
CASSQGRQFNEKLFF
TGTGCCAGCAGCCAGGGGCGACAGTTTAATGAAAAACTGTTTTTT
>TRBV5-1|.|TRBJ2-7|.
CASSLGALTYEQYF
TGCGCCAGCAGCTTGGGCGCTCTCACCTACGAGCAGTACTTC
>TRBV25-1|.|TRBJ2-7|once
CASSGTQRYEQYF
TGTGCCAGCAGTGGTACCCAGCGCTACGAGCAGTACTTC
>TRBV6-5|TRBD1|TRBJ1-1|.
CASSPTGHTEAFF
TGTGCCAGCAGCCCGACAGGGCACACTGAAGCTTTCTTT
>TRBV28|.|TRBJ2-3|.
CASSLSLGGVVTSTDTQYF
TGTGCCAGCAGTTTAAGCTTAGGGGGGGTAGTGACTAGCACAGATACGCAGTATTTT
>TRBV11-3|.|TRBJ2-7|.
CASSLGSHEQYF
TGTGCCAGCAGCTTAGGCAGCCACGAGCAGTACTTC
>TRBV4-1|.|TRBJ2-1|.
CASSQGGYNEQFF
TGCGCCAGCAGCCAAGGGGGTTACAATGAGCAGTTCTTC
>TRBV9|TRBD2|TRBJ2-5|.
CASSVGLAGIQETQYF
TGTGCCAGCAGCGTAGGGTTAGCGGGAATCCAAGAGACCCAGTACTTC
>TRBV14|.|TRBJ2-2|.
CASSQVHTGELFF
TGTGCCAGCAGCCAGGTCCACACCGGGGAGCTGTTTTTT
>TRBV15|.|TRBJ2-7|.
CATSRVGGDEQYF
TGTGCCACCAGCAGAGTCGGAGGGGACGAGCAGTACTTC
>TRBV7-9|TRBD1|TRBJ2-7|.
CASSWTGGPYEQYF
TGTGCCAGCAGCTGGACAGGGGGACCCTACGAGCAGTACTTC
>TRBV29-1|TRBD2|TRBJ2-3|.
CSVEGLAGGTDTQYF
TGCAGCGTTGAAGGACTAGCGGGAGGTACAGATACGCAGTATTTT
>TRBV9|.|TRBJ1-6|.
CASSVMDSPLHF
TGTGCCAGCAGCGTCATGGATTCACCCCTCCACTTT
>TRBV4-1|TRBD1|TRBJ2-7|.
CASSRTGSYEQYF
TGCGCCAGCAGTCGGACAGGGTCCTACGAGCAGTACTTC
>TRBV5-6|TRBD1|TRBJ1-1|.
CASSLEQGPEAFF
TGTGCCAGCAGCTTGGAACAGGGGCCCGAAGCTTTCTTT
>TRBV9|.|TRBJ2-1|.
CASSQGLDEQFF
TGTGCCAGCTCCCAGGGGTTGGATGAGCAGTTCTTC
>TRBV9|.|TRBJ2-7|.
CASSVGLEQGTYEQYF
TGTGCCAGCAGCGTAGGCCTGGAACAGGGCACCTACGAGCAGTACTTC
>TRBV6-5|TRBD1|TRBJ2-1|.
CASRKGQGVGNEQFF
TGTGCCAGCAGAAAGGGACAGGGGGTAGGGAATGAGCAGTTCTTC
>TRBV13|TRBD1|TRBJ2-5|.
CASSFRTGTQETQYF
TGTGCCAGCAGCTTTCGGACAGGCACGCAAGAGACCCAGTACTTC
>TRBV9|TRBD2|TRBJ2-7|.
CASSETGLASLEQYF
TGTGCCAGCAGCGAGACCGGACTAGCCTCCCTCGAGCAGTACTTC
>TRBV27|.|TRBJ2-6|.
CASSTHREGLPGANVLTF
TGTGCCAGCAGTACTCACAGGGAGGGACTTCCTGGGGCCAACGTCCTGACTTTC
>TRBV5-4|.|TRBJ1-3|.
CASSLDITGTGNTIYF
TGTGCCAGCAGCTTGGACATAACAGGGACTGGAAACACCATATATTTT